This T cell receptor beta chain was captured in a study of shared clonotypes between healthy human individuals. Study-wide results and limits: The study's rarefaction showed incomplete sorted-subset sequencing despite large depth.

This CDR3 is built from 16 residues. The V end was cut by 2 bases, the J end by 2 bases, with 15 bases between. Germline CDR1 and CDR2: SGHDT and YYEEEE. With respect to this clone: The antigen is not known.

As defined, naive CD8 cells were CD45RO-negative and positively selected for CCR7, with terminally differentiated effector memory CD45RA+ cells excluded. Every one of the donors was a Caucasian adult that lived in Nashville, Tennessee. Repertoires were generated with immunoSEQ multiplex PCR, while TCRdb's copy carries only in-frame clones and drops some. The table records about 2 million clones, roughly 94% of them present only once. Sequencing was carried out using naive CD8+ T cells sorted from blood. The chain links TRBV5-6 to TRBJ2-3; D is possibly TRBD1 or TRBD2 (5 bases each). The clonotype was recovered from a man in his late teens or twenties in good health. The CDR3: CASSLRDLPITDTQYF. The CDR3 nucleotides read TGTGCCAGCAGCTTAAGGGACCTCCCTATCACAGATACGCAGTATTTT.